The following is a T cell receptor beta chain sequence with its context. TCRdb re-analysed the RT-PCR reads in MiXCR, keeping a single row per CDR3 protein. The repertoire has fewer than 500,000 distinct CDR3 sequences, roughly 17% of them found once; the top ten carry less than 8%. This specimen belongs to a study of patients and donors after allogeneic stem cell transplantation. Trimming shortened V by 5 bases and J by 4 bases, and 14 bases separated the two germline ends. Germline CDR1 and CDR2: MNHNS and SASEGT. This CDR3 is built from 14 residues. The sequence was obtained from a human donor who was either an allogeneic HSCT recipient or a stem cell or donor lymphocyte infusion donor (not recorded which). It is not recorded whose cells these are; they may come from a transplant donor. Sequencing used blood, either unsorted or a sorted T cell fraction (not recorded which). This chain connects TRBV6-1 to TRBJ1-1; D is perhaps TRBD1 (5 bases). CDR3 nucleotides: TGTGCCAGCAGTATCGGGGGTAGGAGCACTGAAGCTTTCTTT. Translated: CASSIGGRSTEAFF.